This T cell receptor (beta chain) appears in the sequencing data of a study of shared T cell receptors in the human thymus. The CDR3 totals 16 residues. Germline assignment: CDR1 MGHRA and CDR2 YSYEKL. Assay: immunoSEQ multiplex PCR; the TCRdb copy retains only in-frame clones and omits some. This table holds approximately 730,000 clones, roughly 88% found once. Points on this clone: One junction end disagrees with the germline gene, perhaps due to a read error.

The same sample was also studied in work on human thymus T cells. From that study: Healthy Finnish infants undergoing corrective surgery for congenital heart defects were used as donors. Resected material from corrective heart surgery provided the thymus tissue analysed. There appeared to be biased usage of V and J genes in thymic and blood repertoires. Related work found strong thymic repertoire overlap between unrelated individuals.

The sequence came from a girl under two years old with a congenital heart defect. V gene TRBV4-1 combines with J gene TRBJ2-5, with D perhaps matching TRBD1 (5 bases). The sample taken for sequencing was thymocytes. Here the CDR3 reads CASSPDGNSAQGASHF. The CDR3 coding sequence is TGCGCCAGCAGCCCCGACGGTAATTCGGCTCAGGGCGCCTCACACTTC.